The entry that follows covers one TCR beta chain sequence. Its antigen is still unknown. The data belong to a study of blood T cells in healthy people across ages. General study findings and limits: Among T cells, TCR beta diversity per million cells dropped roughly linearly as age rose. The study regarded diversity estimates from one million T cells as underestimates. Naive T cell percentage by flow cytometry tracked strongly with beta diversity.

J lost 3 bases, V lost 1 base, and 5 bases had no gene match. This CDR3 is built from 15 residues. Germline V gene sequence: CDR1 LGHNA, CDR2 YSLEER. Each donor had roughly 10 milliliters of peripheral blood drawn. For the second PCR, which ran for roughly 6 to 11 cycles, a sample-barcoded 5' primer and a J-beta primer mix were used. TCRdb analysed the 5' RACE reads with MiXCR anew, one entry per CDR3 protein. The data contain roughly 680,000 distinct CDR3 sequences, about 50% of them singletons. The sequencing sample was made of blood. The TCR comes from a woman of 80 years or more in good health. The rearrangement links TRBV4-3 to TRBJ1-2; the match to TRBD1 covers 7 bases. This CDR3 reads CASSQARQGDYGYTF. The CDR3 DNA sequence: TGCGCCAGCAGCCAAGCTAGACAGGGAGACTATGGCTACACCTTC.